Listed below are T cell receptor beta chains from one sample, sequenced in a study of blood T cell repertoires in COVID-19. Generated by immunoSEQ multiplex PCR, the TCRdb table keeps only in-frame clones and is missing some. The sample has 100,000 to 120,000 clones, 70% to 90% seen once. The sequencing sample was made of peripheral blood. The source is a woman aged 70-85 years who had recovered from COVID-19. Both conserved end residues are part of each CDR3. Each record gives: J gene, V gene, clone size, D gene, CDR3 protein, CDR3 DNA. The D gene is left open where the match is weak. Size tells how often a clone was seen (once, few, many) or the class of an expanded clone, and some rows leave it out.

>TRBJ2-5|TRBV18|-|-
CASSPPGGGETQYF
TGTGCCAGCTCACCGCCTGGGGGAGGAGAGACCCAGTACTTC
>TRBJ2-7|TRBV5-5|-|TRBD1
CASSLGYRQGAWEQYF
TGTGCCAGCAGCTTGGGATATCGGCAGGGGGCGTGGGAGCAGTACTTC
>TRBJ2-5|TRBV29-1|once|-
CSVDTSRETQYF
TGCAGCGTTGATACTAGCCGGGAGACCCAGTACTTC
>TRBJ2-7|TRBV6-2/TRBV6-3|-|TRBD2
CASSPVGLAGERGEQYF
TGTGCCAGCAGTCCCGTCGGACTAGCGGGAGAGAGGGGCGAGCAGTACTTC
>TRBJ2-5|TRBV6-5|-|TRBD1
CASSRGTGGPETQYF
TGTGCCAGCAGCAGGGGGACAGGGGGGCCAGAGACCCAGTACTTC
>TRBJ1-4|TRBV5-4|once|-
CASSLRGEKLFF
TGTGCCAGCAGCTTAAGAGGTGAAAAACTGTTTTTT
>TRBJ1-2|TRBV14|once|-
CASLLLYRVRGYTF
TGTGCCAGCCTCCTTCTTTATCGGGTTAGAGGCTACACCTTC
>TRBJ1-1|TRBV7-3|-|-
CASSLRGRGGNTEAFF
TGTGCCAGCAGCTTAAGAGGGCGGGGAGGGAACACTGAAGCTTTCTTT
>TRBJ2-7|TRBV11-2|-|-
CASSFRDNDDEQYF
TGTGCCAGCAGCTTCCGGGACAATGATGACGAGCAGTACTTC
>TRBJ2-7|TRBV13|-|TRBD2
CASSFSGFYGTSSYEQYF
TGTGCCAGCAGCTTTAGCGGCTTTTACGGGACTAGCAGTTACGAGCAGTACTTC
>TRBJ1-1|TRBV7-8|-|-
CASRGMDTEAFF
TGTGCCAGCAGGGGCATGGATACTGAAGCTTTCTTT
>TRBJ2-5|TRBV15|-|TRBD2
CATRGGSGRGGETQYF
TGTGCCACCAGAGGCGGTAGCGGGAGAGGGGGGGAGACCCAGTACTTC
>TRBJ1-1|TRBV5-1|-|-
CASSFSPNTEAFF
TGCGCCAGCAGCTTTAGCCCAAACACTGAAGCTTTCTTT
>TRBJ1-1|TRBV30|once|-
CAWSVPDRQEAEAFF
TGTGCCTGGAGTGTCCCCGACAGGCAGGAGGCTGAAGCTTTCTTT
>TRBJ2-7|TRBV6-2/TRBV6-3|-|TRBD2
CASSSPGGAGWRDEQYF
TGTGCCAGCAGTTCGCCCGGGGGGGCGGGATGGCGCGACGAGCAGTACTTC
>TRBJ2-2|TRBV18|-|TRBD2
CASSPKRELGSGELFF
TGTGCCAGCTCACCAAAGCGGGAGCTTGGGAGCGGGGAGCTGTTTTTT
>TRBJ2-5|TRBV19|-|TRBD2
CASSKSGGQETQYF
TGTGCCAGTAGTAAGAGCGGGGGCCAAGAGACCCAGTACTTC
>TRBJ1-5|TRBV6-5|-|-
CASRVQVSSNQPQHF
TGTGCCAGCAGGGTACAGGTTTCAAGCAATCAGCCCCAGCATTTT
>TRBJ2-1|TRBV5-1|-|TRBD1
CASSLLPQGADNEQFF
TGCGCCAGCAGCTTGTTACCTCAGGGGGCTGACAATGAGCAGTTCTTC
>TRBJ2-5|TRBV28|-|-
CASSRDSALDF
TGTGCCAGCAGCCGGGACTCCGCCCTCGACTTC
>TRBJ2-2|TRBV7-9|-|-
CASSLATGGETGELFF
TGTGCCAGCAGCTTAGCCACAGGGGGGGAGACCGGGGAGCTGTTTTTT
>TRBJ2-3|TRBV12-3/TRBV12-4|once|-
CASSLVGKDTQYF
TGTGCCAGCAGTTTAGTGGGCAAAGATACGCAGTATTTT
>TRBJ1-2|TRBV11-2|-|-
CASSLGKAGAGYGYTF
TGTGCCAGCAGCTTAGGCAAGGCAGGGGCGGGCTATGGCTACACCTTC
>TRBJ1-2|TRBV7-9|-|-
CASSPPPGAGSYTF
TGTGCCAGCAGCCCGCCCCCAGGGGCAGGGAGCTACACCTTC
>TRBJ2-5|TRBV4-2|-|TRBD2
CASSQLAGGPETQYF
TGTGCCAGCAGCCAACTAGCGGGAGGGCCAGAGACCCAGTACTTC
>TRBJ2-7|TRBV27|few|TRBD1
CASHTWGQTYEQYF
TGTGCCAGCCATACCTGGGGACAGACCTACGAGCAGTACTTC
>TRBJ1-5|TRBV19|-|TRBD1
CASSQDRGRQPQHF
TGTGCCAGTAGTCAGGACAGGGGCAGGCAGCCCCAGCATTTT
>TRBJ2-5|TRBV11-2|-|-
CASSFRWDTQETQYF
TGTGCCAGCAGCTTTCGCTGGGACACCCAAGAGACCCAGTACTTC
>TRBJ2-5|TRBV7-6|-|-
CASSLVPLEQETQYF
TGTGCCAGCAGCTTAGTTCCCCTTGAGCAAGAGACCCAGTACTTC
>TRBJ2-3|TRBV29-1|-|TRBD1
CSVEQGARVADTQYF
TGCAGCGTTGAACAGGGGGCCAGGGTGGCAGATACGCAGTATTTT
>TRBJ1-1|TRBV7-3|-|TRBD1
CASSWDRTTEAFF
TGTGCCAGCAGCTGGGACAGGACCACTGAAGCTTTCTTT
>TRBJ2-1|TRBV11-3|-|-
CASSFGQGTYNEQFF
TGTGCCAGCAGCTTTGGGCAGGGCACCTACAATGAGCAGTTCTTC
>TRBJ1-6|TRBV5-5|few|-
CASSLDAATVNSPLHF
TGTGCCAGCAGCTTGGATGCGGCGACAGTCAATTCACCCCTCCACTTT
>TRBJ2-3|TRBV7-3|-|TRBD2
CASSLRGGSTDTQYF
TGTGCCAGCAGCTTACGGGGGGGAAGCACAGATACGCAGTATTTT
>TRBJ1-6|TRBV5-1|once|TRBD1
CASSSDRNAYNSPLHF
TGCGCCAGCAGCTCGGACAGGAACGCCTATAATTCACCCCTCCACTTT
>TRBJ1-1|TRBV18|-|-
CASSGLRTSPEAFF
TGTGCCAGCTCAGGGCTTAGAACATCCCCTGAAGCTTTCTTT
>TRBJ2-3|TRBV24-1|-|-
CATRDLGLTDTQYF
TGTGCCACCAGAGACCTGGGACTCACAGATACGCAGTATTTT
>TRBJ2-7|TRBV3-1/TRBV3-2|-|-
CASSLTVYEQYF
TGTGCCAGCAGCCTGACAGTCTACGAGCAGTACTTC
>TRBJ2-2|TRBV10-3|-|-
CAISEDRPNTGELFF
TGTGCCATCAGTGAAGACAGACCGAACACCGGGGAGCTGTTTTTT
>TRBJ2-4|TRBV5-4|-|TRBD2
CASSSSASGLAWGGNIQYF
TGTGCCAGCAGCTCCAGTGCTAGCGGTCTAGCGTGGGGGGGAAACATTCAGTACTTC
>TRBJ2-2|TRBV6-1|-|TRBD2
CASSVRSSGGSTGELFF
TGTGCCAGCAGTGTCCGGTCTAGCGGAGGCTCCACCGGGGAGCTGTTTTTT
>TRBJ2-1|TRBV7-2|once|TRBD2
CASSYVSGRARNEQFF
TGTGCCAGCAGCTACGTTAGCGGGAGGGCGAGGAATGAGCAGTTCTTC
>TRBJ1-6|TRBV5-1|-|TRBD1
CASSPEGTGLPSF
TGCGCCAGCAGCCCAGAGGGGACAGGCCTTCCTAGTTTT
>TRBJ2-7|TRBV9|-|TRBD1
CASSVGQGAYEQYF
TGTGCCAGCAGCGTGGGACAGGGGGCCTACGAGCAGTACTTC
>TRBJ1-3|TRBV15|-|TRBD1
CATSRPDGTGRNTIYF
TGTGCCACCAGCAGACCGGACGGGACAGGGAGAAACACCATATATTTT